This T cell receptor beta chain derives from a study of cytomegalovirus exposure and HLA in healthy donors. The CDR3 covers 14 residues. The germline CDR1 and CDR2 sequences are WSHSY and SAAADI. Unmatched junction bases numbered 1, after V lost 3 bases and J lost 2 bases. Sequencing was performed with immunoSEQ multiplex PCR; in TCRdb, only in-frame clones are kept and a portion is missing. The table includes 100,000 to 150,000 clones, roughly 94% detected once. Study conclusions and caveats: A list of around 160 TCR beta chains associated with cytomegalovirus was given.

This clone was observed a single time. The antigen is unknown. Sequencing input: PBMCs. This receptor was obtained from a young woman in good health and CMV-seronegative. V and J are TRBV10-2 and TRBJ2-7; 10 bases line up with TRBD2. CDR3 DNA sequence: TGCGCCAGCAGTGAAGCGGGAGGGCCCTACGAGCAGTACTTC. Its translation: CASSEAGGPYEQYF.